The rows below give T cell receptor beta chains drawn from one sample of a study of CD8 T cells in Susac syndrome. TCRdb redid the calling of the immunoSEQ multiplex PCR reads with MiXCR, one entry per CDR3 protein. Of about 200,000 distinct CDR3 sequences in the sample, 90% to 95% were seen once. Specimen: CD4+ T cells from PBMCs. These receptors originate from a human donor with multiple sclerosis. CDR3s include the opening cysteine and the closing phenylalanine or tryptophan. A D gene is named only where the DNA matches it firmly. Clone size, where shown, is once, few, many, or a class for clones that have expanded.

j_call: TRBJ2-7
d_call: .
clone_size: .
v_call: TRBV5-6
cdr3_aa: CASSLDPRGPSYEQYF
cdr3_nt: TGTGCCAGCAGCTTAGACCCAAGAGGGCCTTCCTACGAGCAGTACTTC

j_call: TRBJ2-3
d_call: TRBD1
clone_size: .
v_call: TRBV7-9
cdr3_aa: CASSGPGQGASADTQYF
cdr3_nt: TGTGCCAGCAGCGGCCCGGGACAGGGGGCATCGGCAGATACGCAGTATTTT

j_call: TRBJ1-4
d_call: .
clone_size: .
v_call: TRBV20-1
cdr3_aa: CSAWTRGTNEKLFF
cdr3_nt: TGCAGTGCCTGGACACGGGGGACTAATGAAAAACTGTTTTTT

j_call: TRBJ2-2
d_call: TRBD1
clone_size: .
v_call: TRBV29-1
cdr3_aa: CSVLPQGAGGELFF
cdr3_nt: TGCAGCGTACTACCCCAGGGGGCGGGCGGGGAGCTGTTTTTT

j_call: TRBJ1-1
d_call: TRBD1
clone_size: few
v_call: TRBV3-1
cdr3_aa: CASSPRQGNTEAFF
cdr3_nt: TGTGCCAGCAGTCCCCGACAGGGGAACACTGAAGCTTTCTTT

j_call: TRBJ2-5
d_call: .
clone_size: .
v_call: TRBV20-1
cdr3_aa: CSASTGETQYF
cdr3_nt: TGCAGTGCTTCGACAGGAGAGACCCAGTACTTC

j_call: TRBJ2-5
d_call: .
clone_size: once
v_call: TRBV4-2
cdr3_aa: CASSQSLAPETQYF
cdr3_nt: TGTGCCAGCAGCCAAAGTCTAGCGCCCGAGACCCAGTACTTC

j_call: TRBJ1-6
d_call: .
clone_size: .
v_call: TRBV9
cdr3_aa: CASSPLMDSPLHF
cdr3_nt: TGTGCCAGCAGCCCCCTCATGGATTCACCCCTCCACTTT

j_call: TRBJ2-1
d_call: .
clone_size: .
v_call: TRBV7-9
cdr3_aa: CASSLAGRDYNEQFF
cdr3_nt: TGTGCCAGCAGCTTGGCAGGGCGGGACTACAATGAGCAGTTCTTC

j_call: TRBJ2-6
d_call: .
clone_size: .
v_call: TRBV7-2
cdr3_aa: CASRGLVSGANVLTF
cdr3_nt: TGTGCCAGTAGGGGTCTAGTCTCTGGGGCCAACGTCCTGACTTTC

j_call: TRBJ1-2
d_call: TRBD1
clone_size: once
v_call: TRBV29-1
cdr3_aa: CSLRRQGGQGYTF
cdr3_nt: TGCAGCCTGCGGCGGCAGGGGGGTCAGGGCTACACCTTC

j_call: TRBJ1-3
d_call: .
clone_size: .
v_call: TRBV25-1
cdr3_aa: CASSGSGNTIYF
cdr3_nt: TGTGCCAGCAGCGGGTCTGGAAACACCATATATTTT

j_call: TRBJ2-5
d_call: .
clone_size: .
v_call: TRBV30
cdr3_aa: CAWSVLGQGEETQYF
cdr3_nt: TGTGCCTGGAGTGTACTAGGGCAGGGTGAGGAGACCCAGTACTTC

j_call: TRBJ2-3
d_call: TRBD2
clone_size: .
v_call: TRBV29-1
cdr3_aa: CSLSRGLADSTDTQYF
cdr3_nt: TGCAGCCTTTCCCGGGGACTAGCGGATAGCACAGATACGCAGTATTTT

j_call: TRBJ1-5
d_call: .
clone_size: .
v_call: TRBV20-1
cdr3_aa: CSASPGRVNQPQHF
cdr3_nt: TGCAGTGCTAGCCCCGGGAGAGTCAATCAGCCCCAGCATTTT

j_call: TRBJ2-1
d_call: .
clone_size: .
v_call: TRBV5-6
cdr3_aa: CASTSGLNNEQFF
cdr3_nt: TGTGCCAGCACCTCGGGACTCAACAATGAGCAGTTCTTC

j_call: TRBJ2-4
d_call: TRBD2
clone_size: once
v_call: TRBV30
cdr3_aa: CAGGTSERQYF
cdr3_nt: TGTGCCGGGGGGACTAGCGAGCGACAGTACTTC

j_call: TRBJ1-2
d_call: .
clone_size: .
v_call: TRBV27
cdr3_aa: CASSKDSVYGYTF
cdr3_nt: TGTGCCAGCAGCAAGGACAGCGTCTATGGCTACACCTTC

j_call: TRBJ1-6
d_call: .
clone_size: .
v_call: TRBV3-1
cdr3_aa: CASSHQGVTYNSPLHF
cdr3_nt: TGTGCCAGCAGCCATCAGGGAGTGACCTATAATTCACCCCTCCACTTT

j_call: TRBJ2-1
d_call: .
clone_size: once
v_call: TRBV7-2
cdr3_aa: CASSLVRLPYNEQFF
cdr3_nt: TGTGCCAGCAGCTTAGTTCGGCTACCCTACAATGAGCAGTTCTTC

j_call: TRBJ1-1
d_call: .
clone_size: .
v_call: TRBV24-1
cdr3_aa: CATSEGRTNTEAFF
cdr3_nt: TGTGCCACCAGTGAGGGCAGGACGAACACTGAAGCTTTCTTT

j_call: TRBJ1-5
d_call: .
clone_size: .
v_call: TRBV27
cdr3_aa: CASSPGDGNQPQHF
cdr3_nt: TGTGCCAGCAGTCCGGGCGATGGCAATCAGCCCCAGCATTTT

j_call: TRBJ2-5
d_call: TRBD1
clone_size: .
v_call: TRBV12-3/TRBV12-4
cdr3_aa: CASSWTGKETQYF
cdr3_nt: TGTGCCAGCAGTTGGACAGGGAAAGAGACCCAGTACTTC

j_call: TRBJ2-4
d_call: .
clone_size: .
v_call: TRBV18
cdr3_aa: CASSPGEQNIQYF
cdr3_nt: TGTGCCAGCTCACCCGGAGAGCAAAACATTCAGTACTTC